This T cell receptor (beta chain) originates from a study of post-analysis software for immune sequencing data. Notes on the study in general: Strong same-batch co-clustering of samples appeared with F measure clustering. There was significantly lower normalized Chao1 diversity in multiple sclerosis patients than in controls. When patients were compared with controls, 4 or 5 TRBV segments were more frequent, TRBV5-6, TRBV5-1 and TRBV20-1 among them.

Unique molecular identifiers had been added to the TCR beta cDNA libraries. About 540,000 cDNA molecules were obtained from 1 to 10 million T cells. MiXCR, applied by TCRdb to the PCR reads, yields one record per CDR3 protein. The sample consists of under 900,000 distinct CDR3 sequences, approximately 53% of them appearing once. This CDR3 is built from 11 residues. V lost 6 bases and J lost 2, with 8 bases in between. Germline V gene data show CDR1 as DFQATT and CDR2 as SNEGSKA (reference sequence). Of note for this clonotype: The target antigen is unknown.

The V and J genes are TRBV20-1 and TRBJ2-7; the D call may be TRBD1 or TRBD2 (5 bases each). The specimen sequenced was blood. This receptor was taken from a girl aged 10 to 17 with multiple sclerosis. CDR3: CSAGDAYEQYF. CDR3 nucleotide sequence: TGCAGTGCAGGGGACGCCTACGAGCAGTACTTC.